These 2 T cell receptor beta chains were all obtained from the same sample, sequenced in a study of CD8+CD57+ T cells in acquired aplastic anemia. By flow cytometry, patients selected for sequencing had shown an expansion of CD8+CD57+ cells. Profiling of TCR beta VDJ combinations and CDR3 sequences used genomic DNA as template. TCRdb recomputed calls from the reads with MiXCR, one row per CDR3 protein. The sample consists of 75,000 to 80,000 distinct CDR3 sequences, about 70% of them appearing once. Sequenced material: sorted CD4+, CD8+, or CD8+CD57+ T cells (not recorded which) from PBMCs. The receptor source for this set is a human donor with aplastic anemia.

The chain has TRBV12-3 or TRBV12-4 and TRBJ2-5; D gene ambiguous. The CDR3 is 12 residues long. Trimming removed 7 bases from V and 4 bases from J, with 10 bases in between. In nucleotides, the CDR3 is TGTGCCAGCACCGCTGGAAGAGAGACCCAGTACTTC. This codes for CASTAGRETQYF.

The chain recombines TRBV5-1 with TRBJ1-1; D gene unclear. V lost 2 bases and J lost 4, with 12 bases in between. Germline V CDR1 and CDR2: SGHRS, YFSETQ. The CDR3 sequence is 14 residues long. CDR3 loop: CASSFDGLSTEAFF. In DNA form, the CDR3 reads TGCGCCAGCAGCTTTGACGGGTTGAGCACTGAAGCTTTCTTT. The full variable domain, its missing parts supplied by reference TRBV5-1 and TRBJ1-1, is KAGVTQTPRYLIKTRGQQVTLSCSPISGHRSVSWYQQTPGQGLQFLFEYFSETQRNKGNFPGRFSGRQFSNSRSEMNVSTLELGDSALYLCASSFDGLSTEAFFGQGTRLTVV.